This TCR beta chain was recovered during a study of blood T cell repertoires in COVID-19. As processed by the authors: Researchers report that nucleated cell counts were estimated from reference gene primer amplification. TCRdb keeps only in-frame clones here, not all; method: immunoSEQ multiplex PCR. V and J calls and clone size follow that table, whereas D and trimming were derived from the DNA. The table has under 150,000 clones, 88% seen once. From germline, CDR1 is ENHRY and CDR2 SYGVKD. Trimming cost V 1 base and J 1 base, with 7 bases left between them. The CDR3 consists of 15 residues. Sequencing was carried out using peripheral blood. This chain links TRBV10-3 with TRBJ2-2; D call uncertain. The sequence derives from a man aged 45-60 years with acute or convalescent COVID-19. Here the CDR3 DNA reads TGTGCCATCAGTGAGTTGGCAGGGAACACCGGGGAGCTGTTTTTT. Protein: CAISELAGNTGELFF.